This is a list of T cell receptor beta chains from one sample in a study of T cells in Graves' hyperthyroidism and ophthalmopathy. TCRdb reprocessed the multiplex PCR reads with MiXCR, giving one entry per CDR3 protein. The sample holds approximately 620,000 distinct CDR3 sequences, more than 15% seen once. The sample taken for sequencing was blood. Receptors originate from a middle-aged woman with Graves' ophthalmopathy. The CDR3 runs from the conserved cysteine through the conserved F or W. The D gene is left open where the match is weak. Clone size appears in some rows only: once, few, many, or a class for an expanded clone.

many,TRBV30,TRBJ1-1,.,CAWSGGQGSGGAFF,TGTGCCTGGAGTGGGGGGCAGGGAAGCGGCGGAGCTTTCTTT
.,TRBV7-2,TRBJ2-5,TRBD1,CASSSQGAQETQYF,TGTGCCAGCAGCTCACAGGGGGCACAAGAGACCCAGTACTTC
few,TRBV11-2,TRBJ2-6,.,CASSSSGAGANVLTF,TGTGCCAGCAGCTCCTCAGGGGCTGGGGCCAACGTCCTGACTTTC
many,TRBV2,TRBJ2-7,.,CASSGEVRLYEQYF,TGTGCCAGCAGTGGAGAAGTAAGGCTCTACGAGCAGTACTTC
many,TRBV3-1,TRBJ2-3,TRBD2,CASSRTSGSEGTDTQYF,TGTGCCAGCAGCCGAACTAGCGGGAGTGAGGGCACAGATACGCAGTATTTT
few,TRBV19,TRBJ2-7,.,CASKPQTGTYEQYF,TGTGCCAGTAAACCCCAAACAGGGACCTACGAGCAGTACTTC
few,TRBV29-1,TRBJ1-2,.,CSVEDLSNGYTF,TGCAGCGTTGAAGATCTTTCCAATGGCTACACCTTC
.,TRBV20-1,TRBJ2-5,.,CSARAPRGRQETQYF,TGCAGTGCTAGGGCCCCCCGGGGACGGCAAGAGACCCAGTACTTC
few,TRBV20-1,TRBJ1-5,.,CSARGEINQPQHF,TGCAGTGCTAGGGGAGAGATCAATCAGCCCCAGCATTTT
many,TRBV7-2,TRBJ1-2,TRBD1,CASSFRDRGGYTF,TGTGCCAGCAGCTTCAGGGACAGGGGCGGCTACACCTTC
many,TRBV27,TRBJ2-4,.,CASSSGTTKNIQYF,TGTGCCAGCAGTTCCGGGACGACCAAAAACATTCAGTACTTC
many,TRBV30,TRBJ2-1,.,CAWSLPNTHNEQFF,TGTGCCTGGAGTCTGCCGAACACCCACAATGAGCAGTTCTTC
.,TRBV10-1,TRBJ2-3,TRBD1,CASSDGQGATDTQYF,TGCGCCAGCAGTGACGGACAGGGGGCCACAGATACGCAGTATTTT
.,TRBV14,TRBJ1-4,TRBD1,CASRDRGQEKLFF,TGTGCCAGCCGGGACAGGGGTCAAGAAAAACTGTTTTTT
many,TRBV5-1,TRBJ2-1,.,CASREGTAINEQFF,TGCGCCAGCAGGGAAGGGACTGCTATCAATGAGCAGTTCTTC
.,TRBV5-1,TRBJ1-3,.,CASRLVPLEVVHSGNTIYF,TGCGCCAGCAGGCTTGTCCCCCTGGAGGTAGTACACTCTGGAAACACCATATATTTT
.,TRBV7-9,TRBJ2-1,TRBD1,CASSTIREVWQGAQDNEQFF,TGTGCCAGCAGCACCATAAGGGAGGTGTGGCAGGGGGCGCAGGACAATGAGCAGTTCTTC
many,TRBV12-3/TRBV12-4,TRBJ2-2,TRBD2,CASIPSSGRAGGELFF,TGTGCCAGCATCCCTTCTAGCGGGAGGGCCGGAGGGGAGCTGTTTTTT
.,TRBV6-2/TRBV6-3,TRBJ1-6,.,CASRQGPTNSPLHF,TGTGCCAGCAGGCAGGGACCGACTAATTCACCCCTCCACTTT
few,TRBV2,TRBJ2-2,.,CAIARTRGTGELFF,TGTGCCATCGCCAGGACAAGGGGCACCGGGGAGCTGTTTTTT
many,TRBV19,TRBJ1-5,.,CATGTDFQPQHF,TGTGCCACCGGGACCGACTTTCAGCCCCAGCATTTT
many,TRBV6-1,TRBJ1-2,.,CASRREQGKGYTF,TGTGCCAGCAGGAGGGAACAGGGTAAAGGCTACACCTTC